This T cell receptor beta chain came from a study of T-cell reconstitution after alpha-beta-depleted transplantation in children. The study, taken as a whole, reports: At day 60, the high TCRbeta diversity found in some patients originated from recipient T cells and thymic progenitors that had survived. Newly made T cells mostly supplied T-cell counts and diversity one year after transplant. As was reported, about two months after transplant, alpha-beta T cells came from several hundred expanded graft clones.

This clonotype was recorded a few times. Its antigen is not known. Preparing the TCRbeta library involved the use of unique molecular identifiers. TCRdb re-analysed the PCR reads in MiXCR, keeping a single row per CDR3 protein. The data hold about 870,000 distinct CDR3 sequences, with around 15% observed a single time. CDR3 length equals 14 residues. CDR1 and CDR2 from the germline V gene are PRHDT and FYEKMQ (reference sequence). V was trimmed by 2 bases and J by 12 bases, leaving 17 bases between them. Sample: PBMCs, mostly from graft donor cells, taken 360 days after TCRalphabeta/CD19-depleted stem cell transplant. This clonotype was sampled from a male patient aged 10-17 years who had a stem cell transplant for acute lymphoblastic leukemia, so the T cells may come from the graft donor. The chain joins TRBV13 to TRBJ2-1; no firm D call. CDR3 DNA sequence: TGTGCCAGCAGCTTATACCTCCGGCCCAGAGGGCAGTTCTTC. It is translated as CASSLYLRPRGQFF.